The TCR beta chain under discussion was sequenced for a study of T cell responses to AZD1222 COVID-19 vaccine. Broader study findings: Donors in the cohort were predominantly white British and more often female, and clonal diversity was possibly underestimated. Vaccine-associated CD4 TCRs ranged over spike, dominating at 160-218 and 743-854. In the spike-specific TCR repertoire, nearly half reportedly target unmutated variant regions.

A remark on this clone: Its antigen is as yet unknown.

Assay used: immunoSEQ multiplex PCR; TCRdb lists only in-frame clones, some missing. The repertoire includes more than 110,000 clones, over 90% of them detected once, and 5% to 5.5% sits in the top ten. V lost 3 bases and J 2 bases, leaving 12 bases between the germline ends. The CDR3 consists of 15 residues. The germline V gene has CDR1 SGHRS and CDR2 YFSETQ. The receptor's source is an adult in good health. The gene calls are TRBV5-1 and TRBJ2-1; D is unclear. Source: peripheral blood, taken on day 0 of AZD1222 vaccination. For the CDR3, the DNA is TGCGCCAGCAGCTCCCCCCTAGAAACCTACAATGAGCAGTTCTTC. Its translation is CASSSPLETYNEQFF.